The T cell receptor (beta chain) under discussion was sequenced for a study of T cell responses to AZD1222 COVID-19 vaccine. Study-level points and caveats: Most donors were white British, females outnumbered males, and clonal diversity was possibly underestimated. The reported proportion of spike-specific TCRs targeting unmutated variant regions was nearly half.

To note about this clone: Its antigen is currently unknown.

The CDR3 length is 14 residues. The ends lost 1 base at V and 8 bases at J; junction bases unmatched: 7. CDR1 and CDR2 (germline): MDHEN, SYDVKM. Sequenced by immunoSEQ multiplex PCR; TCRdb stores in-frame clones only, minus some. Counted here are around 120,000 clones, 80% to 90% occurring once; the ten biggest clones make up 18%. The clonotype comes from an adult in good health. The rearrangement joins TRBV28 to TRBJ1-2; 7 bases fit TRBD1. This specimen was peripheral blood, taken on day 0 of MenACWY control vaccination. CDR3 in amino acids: CASSLFGRGNGYTF. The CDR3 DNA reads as TGTGCCAGCAGTTTATTCGGCAGGGGGAACGGCTACACCTTC.